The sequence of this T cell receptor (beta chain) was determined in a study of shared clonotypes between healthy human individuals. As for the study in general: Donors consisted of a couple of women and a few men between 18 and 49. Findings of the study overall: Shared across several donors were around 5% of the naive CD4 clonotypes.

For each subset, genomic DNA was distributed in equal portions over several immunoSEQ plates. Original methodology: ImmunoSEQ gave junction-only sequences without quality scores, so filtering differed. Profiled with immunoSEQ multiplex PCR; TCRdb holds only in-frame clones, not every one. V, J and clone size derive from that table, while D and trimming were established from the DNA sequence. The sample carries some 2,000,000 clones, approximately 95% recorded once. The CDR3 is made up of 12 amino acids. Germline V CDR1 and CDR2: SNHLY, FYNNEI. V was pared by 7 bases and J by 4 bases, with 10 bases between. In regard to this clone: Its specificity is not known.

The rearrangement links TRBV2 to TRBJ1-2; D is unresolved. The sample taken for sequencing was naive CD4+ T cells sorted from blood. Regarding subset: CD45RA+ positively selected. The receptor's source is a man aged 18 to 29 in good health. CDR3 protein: CASTRESYGYTF. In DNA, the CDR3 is TGTGCCAGCACCCGGGAAAGCTATGGCTACACCTTC.